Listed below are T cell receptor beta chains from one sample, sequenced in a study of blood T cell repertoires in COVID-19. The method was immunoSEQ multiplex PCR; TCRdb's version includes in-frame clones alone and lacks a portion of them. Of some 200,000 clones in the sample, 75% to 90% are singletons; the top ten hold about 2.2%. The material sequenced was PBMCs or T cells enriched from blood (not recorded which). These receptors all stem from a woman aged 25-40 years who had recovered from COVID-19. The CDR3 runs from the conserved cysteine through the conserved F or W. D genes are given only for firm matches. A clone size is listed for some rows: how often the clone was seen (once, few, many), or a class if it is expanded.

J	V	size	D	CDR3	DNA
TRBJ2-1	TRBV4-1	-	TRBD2	CASSQEGTRDNEQFF	TGCGCCAGCAGCCAAGAGGGGACTAGAGACAATGAGCAGTTCTTC
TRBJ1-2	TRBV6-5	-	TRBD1	CASRLNIDRAYGYTF	TGTGCCAGCAGACTGAACATAGACAGGGCCTATGGCTACACCTTC
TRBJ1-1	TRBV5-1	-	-	CASSLEGVNTEAFF	TGCGCCAGCAGCTTGGAAGGGGTGAACACTGAAGCTTTCTTT
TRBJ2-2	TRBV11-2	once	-	CASSLSPRRGTGELFF	TGTGCCAGCAGCTTATCCCCCCGGCGGGGCACCGGGGAGCTGTTTTTT
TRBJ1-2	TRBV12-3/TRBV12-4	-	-	CASSTRGYGYTF	TGTGCCAGCAGTACAAGGGGCTATGGCTACACCTTC
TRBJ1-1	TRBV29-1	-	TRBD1	CSVVQGVF	TGCAGCGTTGTACAGGGGGTCTTT
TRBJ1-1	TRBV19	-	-	CASSNRVGDTEAFF	TGTGCCAGTAGCAACAGGGTTGGGGACACTGAAGCTTTCTTT
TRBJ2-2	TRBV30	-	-	CAYEGGAGTGELFF	TGTGCTTATGAGGGGGGGGCTGGCACCGGGGAGCTGTTTTTT
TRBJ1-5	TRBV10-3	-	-	CAISASNQPQHF	TGTGCCATCAGTGCCTCTAATCAGCCCCAGCATTTT
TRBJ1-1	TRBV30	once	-	CAWSQDSTAKNTEAFF	TGTGCCTGGAGCCAAGACTCCACGGCCAAGAACACTGAAGCTTTCTTT
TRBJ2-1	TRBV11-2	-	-	CASSLDGGLRGGEQFF	TGTGCCAGCAGCTTAGATGGGGGACTGAGAGGGGGCGAGCAGTTCTTC
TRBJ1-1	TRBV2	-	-	CASSVNRVYSTEAFF	TGTGCCAGCAGTGTAAACAGGGTGTATAGCACTGAAGCTTTCTTT
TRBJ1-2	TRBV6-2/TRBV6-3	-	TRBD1	CASSYSTQGSYGYTF	TGTGCCAGCAGTTACTCCACACAGGGGAGCTATGGCTACACCTTC
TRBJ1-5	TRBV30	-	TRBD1	CAWSVDRGQPQHF	TGTGCCTGGAGTGTCGACAGGGGACAGCCCCAGCATTTT
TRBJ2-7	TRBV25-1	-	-	CASSSNEQYF	TGTGCCAGCAGTTCCAACGAGCAGTACTTC
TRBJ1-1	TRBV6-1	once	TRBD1	CASSEQTGGTEAFF	TGTGCCAGCAGTGAACAGACAGGGGGCACTGAAGCTTTCTTT
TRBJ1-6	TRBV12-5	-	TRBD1	CASGFGQGDSPLHF	TGTGCTAGTGGTTTCGGACAGGGCGATTCACCCCTCCACTTT
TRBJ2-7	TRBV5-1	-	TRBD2	CASSLAGSEQYF	TGCGCCAGCAGCTTAGCGGGGTCCGAGCAGTACTTC
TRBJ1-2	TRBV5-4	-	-	CASSSPGRGGYTF	TGTGCCAGCAGCTCGCCAGGGCGCGGTGGCTACACCTTC
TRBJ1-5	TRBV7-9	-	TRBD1	CARDSGTGVQPQHF	TGTGCCAGAGACTCCGGGACAGGGGTGCAGCCCCAGCATTTT
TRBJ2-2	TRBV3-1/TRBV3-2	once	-	CASSQEYVAGELFF	TGTGCCAGCAGCCAAGAGTACGTAGCCGGGGAGCTGTTTTTT
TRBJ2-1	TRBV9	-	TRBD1	CASSVTTGTDNEQFF	TGTGCCAGCAGCGTCACGACCGGGACAGACAATGAGCAGTTCTTC
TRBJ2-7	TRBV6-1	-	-	CASSEGWDKAYEQYF	TGTGCCAGCAGTGAAGGGTGGGACAAAGCCTACGAGCAGTACTTC
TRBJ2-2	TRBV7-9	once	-	CARQNTGELFF	TGTGCCAGACAAAACACCGGGGAGCTGTTTTTT
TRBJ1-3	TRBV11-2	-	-	CASSLDRQRYTIYF	TGTGCCAGCAGCTTAGATCGGCAGCGATACACCATATATTTT
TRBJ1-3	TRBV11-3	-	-	CASSFYGNTIYF	TGTGCCAGCAGCTTTTATGGAAACACCATATATTTT
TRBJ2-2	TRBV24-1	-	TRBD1	CATSDLLLPGTGLNTGELFF	TGTGCCACCAGTGATTTGCTATTACCCGGGACAGGGTTGAACACCGGGGAGCTGTTTTTT